What follows are 32 T cell receptor beta chains derived from one specimen sequenced in a study of CD8+ T cells in alopecia areata. cDNA reverse transcribed from extracted RNA served as the sequencing template. Sequencing was performed with immunoSEQ multiplex PCR; in TCRdb, only in-frame clones are kept and a portion is missing. The sample shows 150,000 to 200,000 clones, 59% of them seen only once. The material sequenced was CD4+ T cells sorted from blood, taken at week 0. These receptors came from a human donor with alopecia areata.

This chain joins TRBV2 and TRBJ2-1; D gene unclear. Per germline, CDR1 SNHLY and CDR2 FYNNEI. The ends were cut back, 3 bases at V and 12 bases at J, with 15 bases in the middle. This CDR3 has 13 amino acids. The CDR3: CASSDSGNLVQFF. For the CDR3, the DNA is TGTGCCAGCAGTGATAGTGGGAATTTGGTGCAGTTCTTC. The full variable domain, rest sourced from reference TRBV2 and TRBJ2-1, is EPEVTQTPSHQVTQMGQEVILRCVPISNHLYFYWYRQILGQKVEFLVSFYNNEISEKSEIFDDQFSVERPDGSNFTLKIRSTKLEDSAMYFCASSDSGNLVQFFGPGTRLTVL.

The rearrangement uses TRBV30 and TRBJ2-1; TRBD2 matches 10 bases. The germline CDR1 and CDR2 sequences are GTSNPN and SVGIG (reference sequence). CDR3 length equals 16 residues. Unmatched junction bases numbered 7, after V lost 3 bases and J lost 2 bases. In DNA, the CDR3 is TGTGCCTGGAGCTTAGGACTAGCGGTCCCCTACAATGAGCAGTTCTTC. The encoded protein is CAWSLGLAVPYNEQFF.

This clone showed up just once. V is TRBV4-1 and J is TRBJ2-5; the match to TRBD1 covers 10 bases. There are 13 residues in the CDR3. With V trimmed by 1 base and J by 8 bases, 1 base remained unmatched. In germline, CDR1 is MGHRA, CDR2 YSYEKL. As DNA, the CDR3 is TGCGCCAGCAGCCAAGGGACAGGGGGTACCCAGTACTTC. It codes for CASSQGTGGTQYF.

The chain joins TRBV7-2 to TRBJ2-6; no reliable D call. Germline CDR1 reads SGHTA; CDR2 reads FQGNSA. Trimming removed 6 bases at V and 4 bases at J, with 7 bases between. The CDR3 is 13 amino acids. The CDR3 DNA reads TGTGCCAGCAGGCTCTCGGGGGCCAACGTCCTGACTTTC. Translating it yields CASRLSGANVLTF.

This clone has only a few counts. The V and J genes are TRBV4-1 and TRBJ2-5; 9 nucleotides line up with TRBD2. This CDR3 contains 17 residues. CDR1 is MGHRA, CDR2 YSYEKL, per germline. J lost 3 bases, V lost 3 bases, and 11 bases had no gene match. For the CDR3, the DNA is TGCGCCAGCAGCCATGGCCGCGGCGGGGGGGGAAAAGAGACCCAGTACTTC. Protein sequence: CASSHGRGGGGKETQYF.

The chain links TRBV5-6 to TRBJ1-2; D gene unclear. Germline V lookup: CDR1 SGHDT, CDR2 YYEEEE. This CDR3 has 15 amino acids. The V end was cut by 4 bases, the J end by 0 bases, with 13 bases between. In DNA form, the CDR3 reads TGTGCCAGCAGCGCCCTCGCCGAAGCTAACTATGGCTACACCTTC. Its translation is CASSALAEANYGYTF.

V is TRBV6-1 and J is TRBJ2-3; TRBD2 matches at 12 bases. Losses at the gene ends were 3 bases for V and 1 base for J; bases not matched to a gene: 8. This CDR3 comprises 18 residues. Germline V gives CDR1 MNHNS, CDR2 SASEGT. CDR3 residues: CASSEMASGGARTDTQYF. Here the CDR3 DNA reads TGTGCCAGCAGTGAGATGGCTAGCGGGGGGGCGCGCACAGATACGCAGTATTTT.

The rearrangement uses TRBV11-2 and TRBJ2-5; D is ambiguous. The CDR3 runs to 14 residues. Looked up from germline, CDR1 is SGHAT and CDR2 is FQNNGV. V shed 7 bases and J shed 5 bases, with 17 bases lying between them. CDR3 sequence (DNA): TGTGCCAGCAACGCCGCCCCCTCTCGGGAGACCCAGTACTTC. This gives the protein CASNAAPSRETQYF.

The chain carries TRBV29-1 and TRBJ2-1; possibly TRBD1 or TRBD2 for D (8 bases each). Germline V gene data show CDR1 as SQVTM and CDR2 as ANQGSEA. The CDR3 runs to 16 residues. The germline V and J ends were trimmed by 3 bases and 1 base, with 16 bases remaining between them. CDR3 bases: TGCAGCGTTGACGGGAGGGACAGGAAATCCTACAATGAGCAGTTCTTC. Encoded protein: CSVDGRDRKSYNEQFF.

The chain couples TRBV2 to TRBJ2-2; D is perhaps TRBD2 (5 bases). The CDR3 is 14 residues long. The V and J ends lost 4 bases and 5 bases respectively, with 11 bases between them. Germline V gene lookup returns CDR1 SNHLY and CDR2 FYNNEI. The CDR3 region is CASSVAGSTGELFF. The DNA for the CDR3 is TGTGCCAGCAGTGTTGCGGGCTCTACCGGGGAGCTGTTTTTT. The complete variable domain, with remaining parts taken from reference TRBV2 and TRBJ2-2, reads EPEVTQTPSHQVTQMGQEVILRCVPISNHLYFYWYRQILGQKVEFLVSFYNNEISEKSEIFDDQFSVERPDGSNFTLKIRSTKLEDSAMYFCASSVAGSTGELFFGEGSRLTVL.

V usage is TRBV29-1 and J usage is TRBJ2-7; a possible D gene is TRBD1 (6 bases). Germline CDR1 reads SQVTM; CDR2 reads ANQGSEA. V lost 7 bases, J lost 0 bases, and 19 bases lay in between. There are 15 residues in the CDR3. CDR3 nucleotide sequence: TGCAGCGGGGTCGTGGGCAGGGGAACCTCCTACGAGCAGTACTTC. Translated, it gives CSGVVGRGTSYEQYF.

This clone was observed once. The genes are TRBV30 and TRBJ2-1, with 9 nucleotides matching TRBD1. There are 16 residues in the CDR3. The ends lost 2 bases at V and 4 bases at J; junction bases unmatched: 9. CDR1 is GTSNPN, CDR2 SVGIG, per germline (reference sequence). The CDR3 sequence is CAWSPIGTGIYNEQFF. CDR3 nucleotide sequence: TGTGCCTGGAGTCCTATAGGGACAGGGATTTACAATGAGCAGTTCTTC.

This clone showed up just a few times. The chain couples TRBV5-1 to TRBJ2-1; TRBD2 aligns across 9 bases. The CDR3 totals 16 residues. Germline lookup yields CDR1 SGHRS and CDR2 YFSETQ. The V and J ends lost 0 bases and 2 bases, in that order; junction bases with no gene match: 3. CDR3 sequence reads: CASSLGGLATYNEQFF. CDR3 nucleotides: TGCGCCAGCAGCTTGGGGGGACTAGCAACCTACAATGAGCAGTTCTTC.

The rearrangement uses TRBV5-1 and TRBJ2-3; TRBD1 is a possible D gene (5 bases). V was trimmed by 2 bases and J by 0 bases, leaving 7 bases between them. CDR3 size: 14 residues. The V gene's germline CDR1 is SGHRS and CDR2 YFSETQ. The CDR3 region has the DNA TGCGCCAGCAGCTTCCAGGGTAGCACAGATACGCAGTATTTT. It encodes CASSFQGSTDTQYF.

The gene calls are TRBV30 and TRBJ1-1, with D perhaps TRBD1 (5 bases). The CDR3 has 15 amino acids. Germline loops: CDR1 GTSNPN, CDR2 SVGIG (reference sequence). Trimming shortened V by 2 bases and J by 1 base, and 14 bases separated the two germline ends. The CDR3 nucleotides read TGTGCCTGGAGTAACTTAAACAGGAAGAACACTGAAGCTTTCTTT. Translating gives CAWSNLNRKNTEAFF.

This clone was picked up a small number of times. The CDR3 coding sequence is TGTGCCAGCGGGGACTCCTACAATGAGCAGTTCTTC. Translation gives CASGDSYNEQFF. The chain uses TRBV18 and TRBJ2-1, with unresolved D. The CDR3 runs 12 residues. Per germline, CDR1 KGHSH and CDR2 LQKENI. Trimming shortened V by 8 bases and J by 0 bases, and 5 bases separated the two germline ends.

This clone has only a few counts. The rearrangement uses TRBV19 and TRBJ1-1; D possibly corresponds to TRBD1 (5 bases). CDR3 length equals 14 residues. The V end was cut by 1 base, the J end by 1 base, with 7 bases between. Looked up from germline, CDR1 is LNHDA and CDR2 is SQIVND (reference sequence). CDR3: CASSIATENTEAFF. The DNA for the CDR3 is TGTGCCAGTAGTATAGCGACAGAGAACACTGAAGCTTTCTTT.

The gene calls are TRBV28 and TRBJ1-5, with 8 bases fitting TRBD1. CDR1 is MDHEN, CDR2 SYDVKM, per germline. The CDR3 loop spans 15 amino acids. V gave up 5 bases and J gave up 3 bases; unmatched junction bases: 6. CDR3 DNA sequence: TGTGCCAGCAGTCCGATGACAGGGGTCAATCAGCCCCAGCATTTT. Protein product: CASSPMTGVNQPQHF.

About this clone itself: At the DNA level, this CDR3 is encoded by other sequences in the same sample as well. The rearrangement uses TRBV5-1 and TRBJ2-1; 9 bases fit TRBD1. The germline gives CDR1 SGHRS, CDR2 YFSETQ. J lost 4 bases, V lost 5 bases, and 4 bases had no gene match. The CDR3 totals 14 residues. The CDR3 loop is CASSPGQGYNEQFF. DNA for the CDR3: TGCGCCAGCAGTCCAGGACAGGGGTACAATGAGCAGTTCTTC.

This chain connects TRBV7-9 to TRBJ2-5; D is ambiguous. Trimming shortened V by 5 bases and J by 2 bases, and 9 bases separated the two germline ends. This CDR3 is 13 amino acids long. Per germline, CDR1 SEHNR and CDR2 FQNEAQ (reference sequence). CDR3 region: CASSATGQETQYF. The CDR3 bases are TGTGCCAGCAGCGCGACTGGTCAAGAGACCCAGTACTTC.

The chain has TRBV29-1 and TRBJ2-3; TRBD2 agrees at 11 bases. The germline CDR1 and CDR2 sequences are SQVTM and ANQGSEA. With V trimmed by 6 bases and J by 0 bases, 5 bases remained unmatched. The CDR3 contains 15 residues. This chain's CDR3 is CSVRGLAVSTDTQYF. In DNA form, the CDR3 reads TGCAGCGTGAGGGGACTAGCGGTTAGCACAGATACGCAGTATTTT.

The chain recombines TRBV27 with TRBJ1-1; D is unresolved. The germline CDR1 and CDR2 sequences are MNHEY and SMNVEV (reference sequence). V lost 6 bases and J 1 base, leaving 12 bases between the germline ends. The CDR3 has 14 residues. The CDR3 loop is CASSRTARNTEAFF. For the CDR3, the DNA is TGTGCCAGCAGCAGAACGGCACGGAACACTGAAGCTTTCTTT.

The table lists this clone with a few counts. The chain links TRBV12-5 to TRBJ1-4; D gene ambiguous. The V end lost 5 bases, the J end lost 4 bases, and 11 bases lay between the germline ends. The CDR3 has 14 amino acids. CDR1 and CDR2 from the germline V gene are LGHNT and FRNRAP. The CDR3 loop reads CASGPTGVNEKLFF. CDR3 nucleotide sequence: TGTGCTAGTGGTCCCACGGGAGTTAATGAAAAACTGTTTTTT.

This chain joins TRBV4-1 and TRBJ2-7, with D perhaps matching TRBD2 (5 bases). Between the trimmed V and J ends, which lost 0 bases and 2 bases, there was a span of 11 bases. The CDR3 totals 15 residues. Germline CDR1 MGHRA, CDR2 YSYEKL. CDR3 amino acids: CASSQDYGDPYEQYF. CDR3 nucleotide sequence: TGCGCCAGCAGCCAAGATTACGGGGATCCCTACGAGCAGTACTTC.

This sequence joins TRBV6-1 and TRBJ1-4; maybe TRBD1 (5 bases). Germline lookup yields CDR1 MNHNS and CDR2 SASEGT. This CDR3 spans 13 amino acids. V was clipped by 8 bases and J by 3 bases, with 10 bases between them. The CDR3 nucleotides are TGTGCCAGCTCCAGGGCAGCTAATGAAAAACTGTTTTTT. This encodes CASSRAANEKLFF.

The V call is TRBV18, the J call TRBJ1-3; D call uncertain. The CDR3 extends over 15 amino acids. The V gene's germline CDR1 is KGHSH and CDR2 LQKENI. V lost 0 bases and J lost 3, with 9 bases in between. CDR3 in DNA: TGTGCCAGCTCACCACCAGGGTTTGGTGGAAACACCATATATTTT. Translating gives CASSPPGFGGNTIYF.

The sample holds a few counts of this clone. This chain uses TRBV27 with TRBJ2-1; 9 bases map to TRBD1. Germline assignment: CDR1 MNHEY and CDR2 SMNVEV (reference sequence). The CDR3 totals 14 residues. After removal of 6 bases from V and 8 bases from J, the junction contained 8 bases not matched to a gene. The CDR3 nucleotides read TGTGCCAGCAGGGCGACAGGGGGGAGGTATGAGCAGTTCTTC. Amino acids: CASRATGGRYEQFF.

The chain has TRBV6-6 and TRBJ1-5; 7 nucleotides match TRBD1. Losses at the gene ends were 5 bases for V and 2 bases for J; bases not matched to a gene: 3. The germline V gene has CDR1 MNHNY and CDR2 SVGAGI (reference sequence). This CDR3 comprises 14 residues. CDR3 bases: TGTGCCAGCAGTCGTGGGACAGGCAATCAGCCCCAGCATTTT. Protein: CASSRGTGNQPQHF.

This rearrangement joins TRBV30 to TRBJ2-2; D is undetermined. The CDR3 spans 10 residues. The germline gives CDR1 GTSNPN, CDR2 SVGIG (reference sequence). Deletions cut 5 bases from V and 4 bases from J, with 2 bases between. The CDR3 nucleotides read TGTGCCTGGGGCACCGGGGAGCTGTTTTTT. This sequence encodes CAWGTGELFF.

This chain connects TRBV2 to TRBJ1-2; the D is unclear. Germline CDR1 and CDR2: SNHLY and FYNNEI. V was trimmed by 4 bases and J by 1 base, leaving 7 bases between them. The CDR3 consists of 13 residues. The CDR3 protein is CASSGQSNYGYTF. For the CDR3, the DNA is TGTGCCAGCAGTGGGCAGAGTAACTATGGCTACACCTTC. The entire variable domain, with the rest obtained from reference TRBV2 and TRBJ1-2, is as follows: EPEVTQTPSHQVTQMGQEVILRCVPISNHLYFYWYRQILGQKVEFLVSFYNNEISEKSEIFDDQFSVERPDGSNFTLKIRSTKLEDSAMYFCASSGQSNYGYTFGSGTRLTVV.

J is TRBJ2-5 and V is TRBV10-3; 14 nucleotides match TRBD2. With V trimmed by 6 bases and J by 5 bases, 5 bases remained unmatched. CDR1 ENHRY and CDR2 SYGVKD come from the germline V gene. The CDR3 sequence is 15 residues long. The CDR3 coding sequence is TGTGCCATCAGCGGGACTAGCGGGGGCCGGGAGACCCAGTACTTC. This translates into CAISGTSGGRETQYF.

The chain links TRBV15 to TRBJ1-5, with 9 bases that match TRBD1. The CDR3 totals 19 residues. Trimming cost V 3 bases and J 0 bases; bases outside gene matches: 12. CDR1 and CDR2 from the germline V gene are LNHNV and YYDKDF (reference sequence). Here the CDR3 reads CATSRDGTGTWISNQPQHF. The DNA of the CDR3 is TGTGCCACCAGCAGGGATGGGACAGGGACATGGATTAGCAATCAGCCCCAGCATTTT.